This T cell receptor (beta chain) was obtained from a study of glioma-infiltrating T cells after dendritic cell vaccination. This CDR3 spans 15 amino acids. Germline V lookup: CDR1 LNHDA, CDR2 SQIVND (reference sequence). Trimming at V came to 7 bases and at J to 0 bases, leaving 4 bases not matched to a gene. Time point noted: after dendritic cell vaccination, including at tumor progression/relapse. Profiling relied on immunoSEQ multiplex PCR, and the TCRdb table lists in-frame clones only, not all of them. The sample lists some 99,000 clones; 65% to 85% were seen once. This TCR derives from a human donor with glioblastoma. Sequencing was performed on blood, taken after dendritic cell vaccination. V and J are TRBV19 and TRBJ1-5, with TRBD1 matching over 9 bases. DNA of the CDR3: TGTGCCAGTACCCTACAGGGGGCTAGCAATCAGCCCCAGCATTTT. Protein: CASTLQGASNQPQHF.